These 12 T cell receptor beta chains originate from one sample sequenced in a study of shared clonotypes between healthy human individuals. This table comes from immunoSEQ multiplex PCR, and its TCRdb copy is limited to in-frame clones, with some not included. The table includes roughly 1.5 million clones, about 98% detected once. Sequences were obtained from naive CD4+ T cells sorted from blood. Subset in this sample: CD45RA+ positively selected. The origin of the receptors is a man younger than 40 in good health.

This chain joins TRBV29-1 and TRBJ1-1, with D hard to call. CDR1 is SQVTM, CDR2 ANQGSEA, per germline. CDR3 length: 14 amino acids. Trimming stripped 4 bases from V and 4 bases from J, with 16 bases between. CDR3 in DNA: TGCAGCGTTGTCTCTCGTCTCGTGAGCACTGAAGCTTTCTTT. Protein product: CSVVSRLVSTEAFF.

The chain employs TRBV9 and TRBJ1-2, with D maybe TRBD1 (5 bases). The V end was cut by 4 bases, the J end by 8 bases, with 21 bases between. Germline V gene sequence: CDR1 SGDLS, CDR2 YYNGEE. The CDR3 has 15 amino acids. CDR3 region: CASSPRAGLSRGYTF. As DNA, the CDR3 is TGTGCCAGCAGCCCGAGGGCGGGACTCTCGAGGGGCTACACCTTC.

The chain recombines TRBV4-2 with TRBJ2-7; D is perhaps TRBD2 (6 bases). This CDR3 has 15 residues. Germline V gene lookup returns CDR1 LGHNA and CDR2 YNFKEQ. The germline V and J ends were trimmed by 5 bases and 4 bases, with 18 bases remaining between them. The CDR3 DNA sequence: TGTGCCAGCAGCTCTGACGTGGGACTTCGATACGAGCAGTACTTC. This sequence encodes CASSSDVGLRYEQYF.

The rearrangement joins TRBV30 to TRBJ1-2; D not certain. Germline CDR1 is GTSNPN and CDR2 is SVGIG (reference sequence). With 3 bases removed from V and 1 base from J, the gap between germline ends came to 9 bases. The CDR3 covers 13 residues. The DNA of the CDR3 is TGTGCCTGGAGCCCGGGATTTAACTATGGCTACACCTTC. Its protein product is CAWSPGFNYGYTF.

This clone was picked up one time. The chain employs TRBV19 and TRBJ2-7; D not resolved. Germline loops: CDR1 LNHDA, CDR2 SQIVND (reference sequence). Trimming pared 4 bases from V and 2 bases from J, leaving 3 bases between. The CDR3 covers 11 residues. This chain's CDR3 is CASSNTYEQYF. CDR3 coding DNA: TGTGCCAGTAGTAACACCTACGAGCAGTACTTC.

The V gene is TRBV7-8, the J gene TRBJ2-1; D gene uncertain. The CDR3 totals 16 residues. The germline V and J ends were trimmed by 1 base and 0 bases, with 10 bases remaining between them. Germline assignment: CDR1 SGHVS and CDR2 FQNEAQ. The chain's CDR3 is CASSLGQQSSYNEQFF. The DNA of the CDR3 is TGTGCCAGCAGCTTAGGGCAACAGAGCTCCTACAATGAGCAGTTCTTC.

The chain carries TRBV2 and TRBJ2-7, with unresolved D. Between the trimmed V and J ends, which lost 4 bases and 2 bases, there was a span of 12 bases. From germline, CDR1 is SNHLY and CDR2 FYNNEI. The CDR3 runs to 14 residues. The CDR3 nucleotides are TGTGCCAGCAGTGGCAGTGGCAGCACCTACGAGCAGTACTTC. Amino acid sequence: CASSGSGSTYEQYF.

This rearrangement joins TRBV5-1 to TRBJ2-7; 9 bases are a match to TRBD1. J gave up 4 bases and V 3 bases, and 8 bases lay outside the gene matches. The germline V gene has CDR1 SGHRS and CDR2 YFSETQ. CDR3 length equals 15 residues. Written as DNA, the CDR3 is TGCGCCAGCAGCTCAAGAAGGGACAGGGCTTACGAGCAGTACTTC. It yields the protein CASSSRRDRAYEQYF.

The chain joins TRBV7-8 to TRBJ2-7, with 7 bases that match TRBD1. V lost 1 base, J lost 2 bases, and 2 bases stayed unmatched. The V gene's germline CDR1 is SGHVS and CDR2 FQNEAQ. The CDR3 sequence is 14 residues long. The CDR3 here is CASSLVQGAYEQYF. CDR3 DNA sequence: TGTGCCAGCAGCTTAGTTCAGGGGGCCTACGAGCAGTACTTC. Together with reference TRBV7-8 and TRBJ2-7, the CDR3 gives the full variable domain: GAGVSQSPRYKVAKRGQDVALRCDPISGHVSLFWYQQALGQGPEFLTYFQNEAQLDKSGLPSDRFFAERPEGSVSTLKIQRTQQEDSAVYLCASSLVQGAYEQYFGPGTRLTVT.

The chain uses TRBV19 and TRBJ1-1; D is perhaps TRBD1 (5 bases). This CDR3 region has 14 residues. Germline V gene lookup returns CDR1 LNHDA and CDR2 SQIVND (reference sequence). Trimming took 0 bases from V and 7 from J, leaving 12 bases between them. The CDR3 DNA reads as TGTGCCAGTAGTATAGACCCGAAGACAGTTGAAGCTTTCTTT. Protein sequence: CASSIDPKTVEAFF. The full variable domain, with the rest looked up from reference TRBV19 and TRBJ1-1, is DGGITQSPKYLFRKEGQNVTLSCEQNLNHDAMYWYRQDPGQGLRLIYYSQIVNDFQKGDIAEGYSVSREKKESFPLTVTSAQKNPTAFYLCASSIDPKTVEAFFGQGTRLTVV.

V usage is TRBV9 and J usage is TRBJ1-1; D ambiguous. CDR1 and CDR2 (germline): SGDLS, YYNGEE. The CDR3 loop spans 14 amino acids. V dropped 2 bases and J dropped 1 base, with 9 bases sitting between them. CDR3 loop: CASSVARQNTEAFF. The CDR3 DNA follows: TGTGCCAGCAGCGTCGCCAGGCAGAACACTGAAGCTTTCTTT.

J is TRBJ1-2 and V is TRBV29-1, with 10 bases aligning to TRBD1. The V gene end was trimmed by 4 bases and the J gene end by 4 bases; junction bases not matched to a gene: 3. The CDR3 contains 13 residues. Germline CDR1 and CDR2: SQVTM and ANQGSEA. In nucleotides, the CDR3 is TGCAGCGTTGGGGGACAGGGGATCTATGGCTACACCTTC. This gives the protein CSVGGQGIYGYTF.